This T cell receptor beta chain was observed in a study of blood T cells in healthy people across ages. A second PCR, run for about 7 to 11 cycles, used a sample-barcoded 5' primer plus a J-beta primer mix. TCRdb re-called the 5' RACE reads with MiXCR, one entry per CDR3 protein. The table lists about 560,000 distinct CDR3 sequences, around a quarter of them singletons. This sample was shared with a second study, whose subject was T cells of mothers and their children.

The sequenced sample consisted of blood. This receptor was identified in a boy aged 2-15 years in good health.

The CDR3 region has the DNA TGCGCCAGCAGCCCGGAGGGCGCTGGCTACACCTTC. This encodes CASSPEGAGYTF. The V gene is TRBV5-1, the J gene TRBJ1-2; D remains ambiguous. V lost 4 bases to trimming and J lost 7 bases, with 11 bases between them. The CDR3 length is 12 residues. The germline V gene has CDR1 SGHRS and CDR2 YFSETQ.